A selection of T cell receptor beta chains follows, all from one sample in a study of blood T cell repertoires in COVID-19. Here immunoSEQ multiplex PCR was the method, and the copy in TCRdb shows in-frame clones only, minus some. The table has just over 300,000 clones, roughly nine tenths seen once. Sequences were obtained from peripheral blood. The receptors were gathered from a woman in her twenties or thirties with COVID-19, enrolled during active disease. CDR3s include the opening cysteine and the closing phenylalanine or tryptophan.

J gene	V gene	CDR3 protein
TRBJ1-2	TRBV28	CASKPRLRLVYGYTF
TRBJ2-7	TRBV6-2/TRBV6-3	CASSYSLTGAYEQYF
TRBJ2-3	TRBV2	CASTRSGTGGTDTQYF
TRBJ1-4	TRBV6-1	CASSEDRRTGAEKLFF
TRBJ1-1	TRBV27	CASSLWGGATEAFF
TRBJ1-1	TRBV30	CAWREGLVNTEAFF
TRBJ2-2	TRBV4-2	CASSQDAETGELFF
TRBJ1-5	TRBV5-8	CASSVGTGHSNQPQHF
TRBJ2-2	TRBV4-2	CASSQDDRGGHVGELFF
TRBJ2-1	TRBV3-1/TRBV3-2	CASSHENGGRGNEQFF
TRBJ1-2	TRBV5-6	CASSPVRDYGYTF
TRBJ1-5	TRBV3-1/TRBV3-2	CASSRGDNQPQHF
TRBJ1-5	TRBV6-1	CASSEGIGSNQPQHF
TRBJ2-3	TRBV4-2	CASSQDQNRFVADTQYF
TRBJ1-1	TRBV10-3	CAISDMATEAFF
TRBJ1-5	TRBV29-1	CSVVLPGAGQPQHF
TRBJ2-5	TRBV20-1	CSASYRAGETQYF
TRBJ1-5	TRBV4-1	CASSPMDSSNQPQHF
TRBJ1-6	TRBV3-1/TRBV3-2	CASSQEAGGAGSPLHF
TRBJ2-3	TRBV19	CASSWSPTGFGQATQYF
TRBJ2-3	TRBV29-1	CSASGSGGVGDTQYF
TRBJ2-2	TRBV23-1	CASSQGHRNTGELFF
TRBJ1-1	TRBV18	CATGGQAGEAFF
TRBJ1-5	TRBV27	CASSALRAEEGNQPQHF
TRBJ1-2	TRBV20-1	CSASGQNYGYTF
TRBJ2-3	TRBV5-4	CASSLDRGRLAGEDTQYF